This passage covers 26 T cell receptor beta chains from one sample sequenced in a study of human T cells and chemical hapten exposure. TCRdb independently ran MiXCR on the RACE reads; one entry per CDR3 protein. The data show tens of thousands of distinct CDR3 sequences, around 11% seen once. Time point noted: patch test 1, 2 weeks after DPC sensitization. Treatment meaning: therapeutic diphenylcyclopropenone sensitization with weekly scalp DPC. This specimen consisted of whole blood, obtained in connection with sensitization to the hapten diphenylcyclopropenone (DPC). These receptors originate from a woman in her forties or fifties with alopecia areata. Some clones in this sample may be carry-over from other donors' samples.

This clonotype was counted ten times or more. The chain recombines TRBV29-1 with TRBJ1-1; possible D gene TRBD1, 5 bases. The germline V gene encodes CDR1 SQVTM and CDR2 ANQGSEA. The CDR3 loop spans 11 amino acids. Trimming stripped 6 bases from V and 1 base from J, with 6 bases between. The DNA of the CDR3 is TGCAGCGTCACAGGGAACACTGAAGCTTTCTTT. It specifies CSVTGNTEAFF.

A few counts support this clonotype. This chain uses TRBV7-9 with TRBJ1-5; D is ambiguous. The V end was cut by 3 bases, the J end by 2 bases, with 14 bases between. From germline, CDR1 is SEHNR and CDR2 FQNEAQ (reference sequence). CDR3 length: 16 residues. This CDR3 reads CASSLSGDGRNQPQHF. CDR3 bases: TGTGCCAGCAGCTTGTCCGGGGATGGCCGCAATCAGCCCCAGCATTTT.

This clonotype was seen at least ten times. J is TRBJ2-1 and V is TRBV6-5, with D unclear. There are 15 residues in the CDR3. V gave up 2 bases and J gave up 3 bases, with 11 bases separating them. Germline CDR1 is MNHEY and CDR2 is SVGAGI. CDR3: CASSYKGSFYNEQFF. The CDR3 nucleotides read TGTGCCAGCAGTTACAAGGGTTCTTTCTACAATGAGCAGTTCTTC.

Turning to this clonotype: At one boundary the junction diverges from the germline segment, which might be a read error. The CDR3 region has the DNA TGTGCCAGCAGCTTAGTGGGAGCGGGAGGCCAAAACATTCAGAACTTC. This translates into CASSLVGAGGQNIQNF. The chain employs TRBV7-9 and TRBJ2-4; 9 bases are a match to TRBD2. This CDR3 comprises 16 residues. The germline V gene encodes CDR1 SEHNR and CDR2 FQNEAQ (reference sequence).

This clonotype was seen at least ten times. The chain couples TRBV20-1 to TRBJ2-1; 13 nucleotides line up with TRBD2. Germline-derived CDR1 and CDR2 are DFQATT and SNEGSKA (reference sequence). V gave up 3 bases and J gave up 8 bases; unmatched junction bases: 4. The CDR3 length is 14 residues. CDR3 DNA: TGCAGTGCTAGTGGGACTAGCGGGATCGATGAGCAGTTCTTC. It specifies CSASGTSGIDEQFF.

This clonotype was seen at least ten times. The CDR3 here is CSAELRKRVSGTDTQYF. CDR3 DNA sequence: TGCAGCGCCGAACTTCGGAAAAGAGTCAGTGGCACAGATACGCAGTATTTT. The J gene is TRBJ2-3, the V gene TRBV29-1; no clear D gene. Germline-derived CDR1 and CDR2 are SQVTM and ANQGSEA. The V end was cut by 7 bases, the J end by 1 base, with 24 bases between. The CDR3 is 17 amino acids.

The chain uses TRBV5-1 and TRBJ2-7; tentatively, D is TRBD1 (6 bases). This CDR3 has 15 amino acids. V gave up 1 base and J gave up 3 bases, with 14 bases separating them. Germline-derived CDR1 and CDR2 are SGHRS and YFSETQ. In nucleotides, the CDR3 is TGCGCCAGCAGCTTGATGGACAGCCCCAACTACGAGCAGTACTTC. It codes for CASSLMDSPNYEQYF.

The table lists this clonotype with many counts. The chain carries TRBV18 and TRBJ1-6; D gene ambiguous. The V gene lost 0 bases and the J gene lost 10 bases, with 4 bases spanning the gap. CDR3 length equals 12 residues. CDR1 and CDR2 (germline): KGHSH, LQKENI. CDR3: CASSPPGSPLHF. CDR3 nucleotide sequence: TGTGCCAGCTCACCACCTGGATCACCCCTCCACTTT.

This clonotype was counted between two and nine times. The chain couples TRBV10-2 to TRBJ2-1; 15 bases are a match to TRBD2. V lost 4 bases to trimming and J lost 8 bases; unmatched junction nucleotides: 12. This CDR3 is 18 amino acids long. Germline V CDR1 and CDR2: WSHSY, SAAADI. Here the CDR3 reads CASSGTSGRASRLYEQFF. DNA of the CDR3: TGCGCCAGCAGTGGGACTAGCGGGAGGGCCTCTCGTTTATATGAGCAGTTCTTC.

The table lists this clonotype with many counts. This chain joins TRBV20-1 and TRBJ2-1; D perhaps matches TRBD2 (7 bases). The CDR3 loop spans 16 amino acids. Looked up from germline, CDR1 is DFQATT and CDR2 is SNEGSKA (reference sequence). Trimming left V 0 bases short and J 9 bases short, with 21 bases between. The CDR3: CSARDGGRGGMGEQFF. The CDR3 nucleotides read TGCAGTGCTAGAGATGGAGGCAGGGGAGGGATGGGTGAGCAGTTCTTC.

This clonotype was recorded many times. The CDR3 loop is CASSDDRIRGPQHF. In DNA form, the CDR3 reads TGTGCCAGTAGTGACGACAGGATTCGTGGTCCCCAGCATTTT. The rearrangement joins TRBV19 to TRBJ1-5, with D possibly TRBD1 on 6 matching bases. V shed 5 bases and J shed 10 bases, with 18 bases lying between them. The CDR3 is made up of 14 amino acids. Germline CDR1 LNHDA, CDR2 SQIVND (reference sequence).

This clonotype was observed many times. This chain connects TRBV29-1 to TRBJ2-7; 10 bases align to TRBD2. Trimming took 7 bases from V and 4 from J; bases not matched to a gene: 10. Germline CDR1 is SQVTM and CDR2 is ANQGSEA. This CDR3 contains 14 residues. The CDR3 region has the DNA TGCAGCGCCTCCCGGACTAGCGGAGCTTACGAGCAGTACTTC. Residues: CSASRTSGAYEQYF.

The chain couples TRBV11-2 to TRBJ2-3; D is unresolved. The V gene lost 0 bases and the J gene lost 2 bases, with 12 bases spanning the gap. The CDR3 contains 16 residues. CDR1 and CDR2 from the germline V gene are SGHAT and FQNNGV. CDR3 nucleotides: TGTGCCAGCAGCTTAGATACAAACTACCCCACAGATACGCAGTATTTT. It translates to CASSLDTNYPTDTQYF.

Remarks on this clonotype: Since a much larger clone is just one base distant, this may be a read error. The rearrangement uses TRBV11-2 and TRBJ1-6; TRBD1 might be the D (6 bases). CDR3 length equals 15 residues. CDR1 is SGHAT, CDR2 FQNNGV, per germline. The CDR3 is CANSRSGTYNSPLHF. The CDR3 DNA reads TGTGCCAACAGCCGATCCGGGACATATAATTCACCCCTCCACTTT.

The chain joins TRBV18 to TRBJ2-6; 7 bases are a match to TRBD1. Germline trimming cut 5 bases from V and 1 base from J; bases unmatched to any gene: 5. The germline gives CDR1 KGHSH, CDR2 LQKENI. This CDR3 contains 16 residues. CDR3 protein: CASSDIQGSGANVLTF. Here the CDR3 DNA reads TGTGCCAGCTCAGATATACAGGGGTCTGGGGCCAACGTCCTGACTTTC.

Here the CDR3 reads CASSQEGKTQYF. The CDR3 nucleotides are TGTGCCAGCAGCCAAGAAGGAAAGACCCAGTACTTC. The chain recombines TRBV3-1 with TRBJ2-5; D is unresolved. This CDR3 spans 12 amino acids. The germline V and J ends were trimmed by 0 bases and 6 bases, with 5 bases remaining between them. Germline CDR1 LGHDT, CDR2 YNNKEL (reference sequence).

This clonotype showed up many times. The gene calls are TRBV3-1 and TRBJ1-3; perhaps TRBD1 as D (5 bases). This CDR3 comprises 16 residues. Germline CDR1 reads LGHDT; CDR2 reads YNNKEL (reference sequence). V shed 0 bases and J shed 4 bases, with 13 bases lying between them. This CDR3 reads CASSQEVPGTGNTIYF. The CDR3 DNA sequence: TGTGCCAGCAGCCAAGAGGTCCCAGGGACCGGAAACACCATATATTTT.

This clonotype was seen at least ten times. CDR3 in amino acids: CASSPGLAGRTGELFF. As DNA, the CDR3 is TGTGCCAGCAGCCCCGGACTAGCGGGGAGGACCGGGGAGCTGTTTTTT. The chain employs TRBV5-4 and TRBJ2-2; 12 bases are shared with TRBD2. Germline lookup yields CDR1 SGHNT and CDR2 YYREEE (reference sequence). The CDR3 spans 16 residues. V was pared by 4 bases and J by 5 bases, with 6 bases of the junction left unmatched.

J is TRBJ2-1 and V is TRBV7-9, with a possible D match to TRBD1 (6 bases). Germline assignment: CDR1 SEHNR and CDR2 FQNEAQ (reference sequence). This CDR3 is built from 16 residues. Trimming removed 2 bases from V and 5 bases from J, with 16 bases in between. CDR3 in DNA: TGTGCCAGCAGCTTACTCTCCGGGACAACTAACAATGAGCAGTTCTTC. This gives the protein CASSLLSGTTNNEQFF.

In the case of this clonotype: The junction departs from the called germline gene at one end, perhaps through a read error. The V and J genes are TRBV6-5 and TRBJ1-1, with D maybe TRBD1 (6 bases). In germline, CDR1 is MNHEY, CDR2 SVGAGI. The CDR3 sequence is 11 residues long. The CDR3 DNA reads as TGTGCCAGCAGTGACAGGTACCTGGTCGATTTT. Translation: CASSDRYLVDF.

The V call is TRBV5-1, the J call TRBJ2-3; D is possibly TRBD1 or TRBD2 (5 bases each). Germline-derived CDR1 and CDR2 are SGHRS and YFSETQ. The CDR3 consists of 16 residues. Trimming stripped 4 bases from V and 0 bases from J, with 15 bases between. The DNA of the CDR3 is TGCGCCAGCAGCCCAGGGCCTAGCAGGAGCACAGATACGCAGTATTTT. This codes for CASSPGPSRSTDTQYF.

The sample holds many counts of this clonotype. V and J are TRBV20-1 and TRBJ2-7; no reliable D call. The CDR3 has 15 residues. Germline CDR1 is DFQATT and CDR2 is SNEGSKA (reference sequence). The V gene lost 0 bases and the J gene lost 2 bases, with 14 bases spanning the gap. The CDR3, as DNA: TGCAGTGCTAGAGATGTGCTTCTGGAACCCTACGAGCAGTACTTC. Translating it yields CSARDVLLEPYEQYF.

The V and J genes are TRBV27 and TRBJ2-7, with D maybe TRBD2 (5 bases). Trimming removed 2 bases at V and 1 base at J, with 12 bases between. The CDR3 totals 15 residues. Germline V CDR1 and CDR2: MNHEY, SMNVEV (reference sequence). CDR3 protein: CASSLLGRPSYEQYF. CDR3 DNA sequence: TGTGCCAGCAGTTTACTGGGGAGACCTTCCTACGAGCAGTACTTC.

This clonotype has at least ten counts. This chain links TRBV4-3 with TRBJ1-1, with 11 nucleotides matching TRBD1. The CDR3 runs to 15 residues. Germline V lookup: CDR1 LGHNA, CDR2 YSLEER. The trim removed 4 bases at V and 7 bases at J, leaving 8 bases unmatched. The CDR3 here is CASSLPRTGGCEAFF. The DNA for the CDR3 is TGCGCCAGCAGCCTTCCCCGGACAGGGGGCTGTGAAGCTTTCTTT.

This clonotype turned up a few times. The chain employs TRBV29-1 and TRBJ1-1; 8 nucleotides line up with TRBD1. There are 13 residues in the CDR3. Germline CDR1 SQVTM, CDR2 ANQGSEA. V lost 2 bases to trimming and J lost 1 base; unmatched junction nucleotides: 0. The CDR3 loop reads CSVEQGANTEAFF. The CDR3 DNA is TGCAGCGTTGAACAGGGGGCGAACACTGAAGCTTTCTTT. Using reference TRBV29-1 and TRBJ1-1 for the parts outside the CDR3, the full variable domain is SAVISQKPSRDICQRGTSLTIQCQVDSQVTMMFWYRQQPGQSLTLIATANQGSEATYESGFVIDKFPISRPNLTFSTLTVSNMSPEDSSIYLCSVEQGANTEAFFGQGTRLTVV.

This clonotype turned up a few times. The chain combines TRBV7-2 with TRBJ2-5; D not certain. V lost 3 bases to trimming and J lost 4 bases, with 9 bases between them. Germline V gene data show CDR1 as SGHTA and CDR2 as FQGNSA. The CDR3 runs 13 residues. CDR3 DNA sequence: TGTGCCAGCAGCTTGGATTCTACAGAGACCCAGTACTTC. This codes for CASSLDSTETQYF.